The rows below give T cell receptor beta chains drawn from one sample of a study of shared clonotypes between healthy human individuals. This table comes from immunoSEQ multiplex PCR, and its TCRdb copy is limited to in-frame clones, with some not included. The sample includes 490,000 or so clones, less than 80% seen only once; the top ten take approximately 12%. Sequenced input: PBMCs. These receptors all stem from a woman between 40 and 55 years old in good health. Some clones in this sample may be carry-over from other donors' samples. Both conserved end residues are part of each CDR3. The D gene is left open where the match is weak. The size field is filled for only some rows; it gives once, few, many or a size class.

d_call clone_size j_call v_call cdr3_aa cdr3_nt
. . TRBJ2-7 TRBV7-3 CASSPDRTSYEQYF TGTGCCAGCAGCCCCGATCGGACATCATACGAGCAGTACTTC
. . TRBJ2-7 TRBV28 CASSQDSPARYEQYF TGTGCCAGCAGCCAGGACTCCCCCGCCCGCTACGAGCAGTACTTC
. . TRBJ1-5 TRBV4-3 CASSQDMVGERPQHF TGCGCCAGCAGCCAAGATATGGTAGGGGAACGGCCCCAGCATTTT
. . TRBJ2-7 TRBV6-6 CASSSTDSHYEQYF TGTGCCAGCAGTTCCACCGACTCCCACTACGAGCAGTACTTC
. . TRBJ2-7 TRBV28 CASRVGESYEQYF TGTGCCAGCAGGGTGGGGGAGTCCTACGAGCAGTACTTC
. few TRBJ2-1 TRBV11-2 CASSLVAGLLNEQFF TGTGCCAGCAGCTTAGTCGCCGGGCTTCTAAATGAGCAGTTCTTC
. . TRBJ2-5 TRBV20-1 CSTLLETQYF TGCAGTACCCTATTGGAGACCCAGTACTTC
. . TRBJ2-1 TRBV27 CASRGSGSSYNEQFF TGTGCCAGCAGGGGTAGCGGATCCTCCTACAATGAGCAGTTCTTC
TRBD1 . TRBJ2-7 TRBV5-6 CASSRDSGSGREQYF TGTGCCAGCAGCCGGGACAGTGGATCGGGCCGGGAGCAGTACTTC
TRBD1 many TRBJ2-7 TRBV7-8 CASSHPPGTGTAEQYF TGTGCCAGCAGCCACCCTCCCGGGACAGGGACCGCCGAGCAGTACTTC